This T cell receptor beta chain stems from a study of response to subunit inactivated influenza vaccine. TCRdb re-called the RT-PCR reads with MiXCR, one entry per CDR3 protein. The sample carries 450,000 to 500,000 distinct CDR3 sequences, 9.5% to 12% recorded once. V was clipped by 7 bases and J by 7 bases, with 14 bases between them. CDR3 size: 13 residues. Germline CDR1 is MNHNY and CDR2 is SVGAGI (reference sequence). The source material was PBMCs from blood, sampled 40 to 50 days after vaccination. This sequence joins TRBV6-6 and TRBJ1-5; D uncertain. This TCR was recovered from a man aged 45-60 years who received an inactivated influenza vaccine. The CDR3 bases are TGTGCCAGCACCCGAGGGTCGGACCAGCCCCAGCATTTT. Translated: CASTRGSDQPQHF.